The 24 T cell receptor beta chains given below trace back to one sample, sequenced in a study of blood T cell repertoires in COVID-19 (TCRdb year 2020). Library generation was performed with the immunoSEQ multiplex PCR assay. TCRdb took over this immuneACCESS table, retaining in-frame rearrangements with V and J assigned. Such tables are incomplete; in checked studies, under half of the missing clones stem from an unresolved V gene, and the remainder is unexplained. A total of about 120,000 clones appear in this sample, roughly 90% of them only once. Around 4% of the sample belongs to the ten largest clones. Specimen: peripheral blood. Source of these receptors: a woman aged 55-69 years with COVID-19, enrolled during active disease.

The chain couples TRBV7-2 to TRBJ1-4; a weak D match, TRBD1 (5 bases). This CDR3 spans 15 amino acids. The germline gives CDR1 SGHTA, CDR2 FQGNSA. The V end was cut by 5 bases, the J end by 0 bases, with 10 bases between. In DNA, the CDR3 is TGTGCCAGCAGCCCAGCGGGGGCAACTAATGAAAAACTGTTTTTT. This gives the protein CASSPAGATNEKLFF.

This chain links TRBV9 with TRBJ2-1; perhaps TRBD1 as D (6 bases). V dropped 0 bases and J dropped 8 bases, with 21 bases sitting between them. The CDR3 spans 17 residues. The germline gives CDR1 SGDLS, CDR2 YYNGEE. CDR3 region: CASSVAPQGRTGDEQFF. The CDR3 nucleotides read TGTGCCAGCAGCGTAGCTCCACAGGGTAGGACTGGCGATGAGCAGTTCTTC.

The chain links TRBV29-1 to TRBJ2-3, with D maybe TRBD2 (5 bases). V gave up 4 bases and J gave up 5 bases, with 13 bases separating them. Looked up from germline, CDR1 is SQVTM and CDR2 is ANQGSEA. This CDR3 has 13 residues. The CDR3 sequence is CSVGGGGGDTQYF. Here the CDR3 DNA reads TGCAGCGTTGGAGGCGGAGGTGGAGATACGCAGTATTTT.

The rearrangement joins TRBV27 to TRBJ1-4; D unresolved. V was trimmed by 5 bases and J by 0 bases, leaving 10 bases between them. This CDR3 contains 15 residues. Germline V gene data show CDR1 as MNHEY and CDR2 as SMNVEV (reference sequence). The CDR3 is CASSPRLATNEKLFF. Written as DNA, the CDR3 is TGTGCCAGCAGTCCAAGACTGGCAACTAATGAAAAACTGTTTTTT.

The chain joins TRBV5-5 to TRBJ2-7; 9 bases match TRBD1. The CDR3 contains 15 residues. Germline CDR1 SGHKS, CDR2 YYEKEE (reference sequence). V gave up 1 base and J gave up 4 bases; unmatched junction bases: 6. The CDR3 DNA is TGTGCCAGCAGCTTGACAGGGGGCGCGGGTTACGAGCAGTACTTC. Translated, it gives CASSLTGGAGYEQYF.

The chain recombines TRBV6-5 with TRBJ2-7; TRBD2 might be the D (6 bases). Germline V CDR1 and CDR2: MNHEY, SVGAGI. This CDR3 region has 15 residues. V lost 7 bases and J lost 4, with 20 bases in between. This CDR3 reads CASTPGGRTIYEQYF. In DNA, the CDR3 is TGTGCCAGCACCCCTGGAGGACGGACTATATACGAGCAGTACTTC.

This clone has only one observation. The chain joins TRBV5-4 to TRBJ2-5, with D possibly matching TRBD2 (5 bases). The CDR3 spans 15 residues. Trimming removed 4 bases at V and 3 bases at J, with 16 bases between. The V gene's germline CDR1 is SGHNT and CDR2 YYREEE (reference sequence). CDR3 sequence reads: CASSGTGVGEETQYF. In nucleotides, the CDR3 is TGTGCCAGCAGCGGCACCGGGGTCGGGGAAGAGACCCAGTACTTC.

V gene TRBV19 combines with J gene TRBJ1-2; 10 nucleotides match TRBD1. Trimming took 3 bases from V and 0 from J; bases not matched to a gene: 4. Germline V gives CDR1 LNHDA, CDR2 SQIVND (reference sequence). The CDR3 sequence is 16 residues long. CDR3 loop: CASSIRDRGANYGYTF. CDR3 DNA sequence: TGTGCCAGTAGTATCCGGGACAGGGGAGCTAACTATGGCTACACCTTC.

This sequence joins TRBV19 and TRBJ2-7; 11 nucleotides agree with TRBD1. The CDR3 loop spans 15 amino acids. Per the germline V gene, CDR1 is LNHDA and CDR2 is SQIVND (reference sequence). With V trimmed by 5 bases and J by 3 bases, 6 bases remained unmatched. The CDR3 region has the DNA TGTGCCAGTAGTTGGCCCGGGACAGGGGGCTACGAGCAGTACTTC. Translating it yields CASSWPGTGGYEQYF. The variable domain in full, with the rest retrieved from reference TRBV19 and TRBJ2-7, is DGGITQSPKYLFRKEGQNVTLSCEQNLNHDAMYWYRQDPGQGLRLIYYSQIVNDFQKGDIAEGYSVSREKKESFPLTVTSAQKNPTAFYLCASSWPGTGGYEQYFGPGTRLTVT.

V usage is TRBV30 and J usage is TRBJ1-5; D not certain. Germline CDR1 and CDR2: GTSNPN and SVGIG (reference sequence). The CDR3 extends over 12 amino acids. V dropped 3 bases and J dropped 5 bases, with 8 bases sitting between them. The chain's CDR3 is CAWRAPDQPQHF. In DNA form, the CDR3 reads TGTGCCTGGAGAGCTCCTGATCAGCCCCAGCATTTT. The complete variable domain, with remaining parts taken from reference TRBV30 and TRBJ1-5, reads SQTIHQWPATLVQPVGSPLSLECTVEGTSNPNLYWYRQAAGRGLQLLFYSVGIGQISSEVPQNLSASRPQDRQFILSSKKLLLSDSGFYLCAWRAPDQPQHFGDGTRLSIL.

This clone was seen more than once but under ten times. The chain recombines TRBV21-1 with TRBJ1-2. TRBV21-1 is a pseudogene locus. The CDR3 totals 9 residues. In nucleotides, the CDR3 is TGTGCCAGCCCCGTGGCGGACACCTTC. Residues: CASPVADTF.

The chain uses TRBV19 and TRBJ2-1; D might be TRBD2 (5 bases). The CDR3 length is 15 residues. V shed 6 bases and J shed 3 bases, with 15 bases lying between them. The V gene's germline CDR1 is LNHDA and CDR2 SQIVND (reference sequence). CDR3 in DNA: TGTGCCAGTAGGACCTATGAGGGAAACTACAATGAGCAGTTCTTC. Amino acids: CASRTYEGNYNEQFF.

The rearrangement joins TRBV9 to TRBJ2-1, with D maybe TRBD1 (5 bases). The CDR3 consists of 17 residues. Germline V lookup: CDR1 SGDLS, CDR2 YYNGEE. Deletions cut 0 bases from V and 9 bases from J, with 22 bases between. In DNA, the CDR3 is TGTGCCAGCAGCGTAGGTTTGGCGAAGTGGGGCGGCGGTGAGCAGTTCTTC. It codes for CASSVGLAKWGGGEQFF.

The chain recombines TRBV27 with TRBJ2-7, with 10 positions matching TRBD1. Germline CDR1 and CDR2: MNHEY and SMNVEV (reference sequence). The J segment lost 2 bases and the V segment lost 5 bases, leaving 3 bases of the junction unmatched. CDR3 length equals 14 residues. CDR3 in amino acids: CASSVDRGPYEQYF. The CDR3 region has the DNA TGTGCCAGCAGTGTAGACAGGGGGCCCTACGAGCAGTACTTC.

The chain combines TRBV4-2 with TRBJ1-2, with D perhaps TRBD1 (6 bases). The CDR3 sequence is 13 residues long. Germline values: CDR1 LGHNA, CDR2 YNFKEQ. V was trimmed by 1 base and J by 5 bases, leaving 8 bases between them. The CDR3 reads CASSQGQGYGYTF. As DNA, the CDR3 is TGTGCCAGCAGCCAAGGGCAGGGGTATGGCTACACCTTC.

The CDR3 coding sequence is TGTGCCAGCAGCCCGGACAGGGGAGGGGAGCTGTTTTTT. This gives the protein CASSPDRGGELFF. This chain uses TRBV7-7 with TRBJ2-2; TRBD1 agrees at 9 bases. CDR1 SSHAT and CDR2 FNYEAQ come from the germline V gene (reference sequence). This CDR3 is 13 amino acids long. V shed 5 bases, J shed 8 bases, and the junction held 3 bases outside the gene matches.

The rearrangement joins TRBV24-1 to TRBJ2-5, with D perhaps TRBD2 (6 bases). V lost 5 bases, J lost 4 bases, and 13 bases lay in between. CDR3 length equals 14 residues. The germline gives CDR1 KGHDR, CDR2 SFDVKD. This chain's CDR3 is CATSGTGDAETQYF. The DNA of the CDR3 is TGTGCCACCAGTGGAACGGGAGACGCAGAGACCCAGTACTTC.

This clone showed up just once. The chain joins TRBV15 to TRBJ2-7; 7 bases match TRBD1. The CDR3 runs to 18 residues. The ends lost 0 bases at V and 0 bases at J; junction bases unmatched: 11. Looked up from germline, CDR1 is LNHNV and CDR2 is YYDKDF (reference sequence). The CDR3 loop is CATSRDHLETGTSYEQYF. CDR3 DNA: TGTGCCACCAGCAGAGATCATTTGGAGACAGGGACCTCCTACGAGCAGTACTTC.

The chain recombines TRBV29-1 with TRBJ2-3, with D maybe TRBD1 (6 bases). The length of the CDR3 is 12 residues. Per the germline V gene, CDR1 is SQVTM and CDR2 is ANQGSEA. Trimming cost V 4 bases and J 2 bases, with 7 bases left between them. CDR3 sequence: CSVGTVTDTQYF. DNA for the CDR3: TGCAGCGTTGGGACAGTCACAGATACGCAGTATTTT.

This clone was detected only a few times. This chain joins TRBV27 and TRBJ2-2, with no clear D. Trimming removed 3 bases from V and 0 bases from J, with 5 bases in between. Per the germline V gene, CDR1 is MNHEY and CDR2 is SMNVEV (reference sequence). The CDR3 is made up of 14 amino acids. The CDR3 DNA follows: TGTGCCAGCAGTTTGTCTCCGAACACCGGGGAGCTGTTTTTT. Translated, it gives CASSLSPNTGELFF.

The genes are TRBV19 and TRBJ2-7, with D maybe TRBD1 (5 bases). Germline CDR1 is LNHDA and CDR2 is SQIVND (reference sequence). With 6 bases removed from V and 0 bases from J, the gap between germline ends came to 15 bases. The CDR3 totals 15 residues. In DNA, the CDR3 is TGTGCCAGTAGGCCCCAGGGTACAGCCTCCTACGAGCAGTACTTC. It encodes CASRPQGTASYEQYF.

CDR3 nucleotide sequence: TGTGCCAGCAGGGTGGGGGACTACACCCATGGAGGAAAACTGTTTTTT. Protein: CASRVGDYTHGGKLFF. The rearrangement links TRBV7-2 to TRBJ1-4, with TRBD1 as a possible D gene (5 bases). Trimming pared 6 bases from V and 10 bases from J, leaving 24 bases between. The CDR3 runs to 16 residues. The germline V gene has CDR1 SGHTA and CDR2 FQGNSA.

This chain uses TRBV28 with TRBJ2-7; a weak D match, TRBD1 (6 bases). This CDR3 comprises 14 residues. Germline V lookup: CDR1 MDHEN, CDR2 SYDVKM. Trimming left V 3 bases short and J 0 bases short, with 9 bases between. In DNA, the CDR3 is TGTGCCAGCAGTTTTCAGGGGAGCTCCTACGAGCAGTACTTC. This sequence encodes CASSFQGSSYEQYF.

This chain uses TRBV10-3 with TRBJ1-2, with TRBD1 identical over 8 bases. The CDR3 spans 16 residues. V shed 4 bases and J 4 bases; nucleotides not matched to a gene: 11. Germline lookup yields CDR1 ENHRY and CDR2 SYGVKD. CDR3 loop: CAISVSPDRVGYGYTF. Here the CDR3 DNA reads TGTGCCATCAGTGTAAGCCCGGACAGGGTGGGCTATGGCTACACCTTC.